The clone carrying this TCR beta chain was recorded a few times. Produced via immunoSEQ multiplex PCR; TCRdb's table is partial and in-frame only. The sample includes hundreds of thousands of clones, approximately 90% of them seen just once. The sample is drawn from a study of shared T cell receptors in the human thymus. The CDR3 is made up of 19 amino acids. Germline V CDR1 and CDR2: LNHDA, SQIVND (reference sequence). Losses at the gene ends were 3 bases for V and 0 bases for J; bases not matched to a gene: 11. These same records also appear under a second study, on human thymus T cells.

This sequence originates from a boy less than two years old with a congenital heart defect. The genes are TRBV19 and TRBJ2-6; 7 positions match TRBD2. Input material: thymocytes. The CDR3 sequence is CASSIGPLAVGSGANVLTF. DNA of the CDR3: TGTGCCAGTAGTATTGGCCCGCTAGCGGTGGGCTCTGGGGCCAACGTCCTGACTTTC.